Listed below are T cell receptor beta chains from one sample, sequenced in a study of blood T cell repertoires in COVID-19. Profiled with immunoSEQ multiplex PCR; TCRdb holds only in-frame clones, not every one. The repertoire holds a few hundred thousand clones, with approximately 80% as singletons. Sequenced: peripheral blood. These receptor sequences come from a human donor in a cohort sampled during active COVID-19. Each CDR3 is given with its conserved first and last residue. Each record gives: V gene, J gene, CDR3 length, D gene, clone size, CDR3 protein, CDR3 DNA. A D gene is named only where the DNA matches it firmly. Rows give clone size only sometimes, using once, few, many, or a class for an expanded clone.

>TRBV9|TRBJ2-3|17|TRBD2|.
CASSTEAAGVSTDTQYF
TGTGCCAGCAGCACGGAGGCAGCGGGAGTTAGCACAGATACGCAGTATTTT
>TRBV11-2|TRBJ2-7|15|.|many
CASMQLRHRGHEQYF
TGTGCCAGCATGCAGCTTCGGCACCGGGGTCACGAGCAGTACTTC
>TRBV12-1|TRBJ2-1|21|.|.
CASSPAGLAGRGPSQYNEQFF
TGTGCCAGCAGCCCGGCGGGACTAGCGGGACGCGGCCCGTCCCAGTACAATGAGCAGTTCTTC
>TRBV19|TRBJ2-3|17|TRBD1|.
CASSIVGGQGGTDTQYF
TGTGCCAGTAGTATAGTGGGCGGACAGGGGGGCACAGATACGCAGTATTTT
>TRBV7-8|TRBJ1-2|17|.|.
CASSLVGGALTNYGYTF
TGTGCCAGCAGCTTAGTGGGGGGGGCCCTGACTAACTATGGCTACACCTTC
>TRBV2|TRBJ2-1|15|.|few
CASKEVTYPGNEQFF
TGTGCCAGCAAAGAGGTGACTTATCCCGGCAATGAGCAGTTCTTC
>TRBV27|TRBJ1-1|16|.|.
CASSLGFGGTHTEAFF
TGTGCCAGCAGTTTAGGATTCGGGGGGACGCACACTGAAGCTTTCTTT
>TRBV6-2/TRBV6-3|TRBJ2-7|16|.|.
CASSYSFGLGGYEQYF
TGTGCCAGCAGTTACTCGTTCGGTCTAGGTGGCTACGAGCAGTACTTC
>TRBV10-2|TRBJ1-3|16|.|few
CASSEYRVLSGNTIYF
TGCGCCAGCAGTGAGTACCGGGTGCTCTCTGGAAACACCATATATTTT
>TRBV5-1|TRBJ2-2|15|TRBD2|few
CASSQTSGRTGELFF
TGCGCCAGCAGCCAGACTAGCGGGAGGACCGGGGAGCTGTTTTTT
>TRBV28|TRBJ1-5|15|.|.
CASSYYRESNQPQHF
TGTGCCAGCAGTTACTATCGGGAGAGCAATCAGCCCCAGCATTTT
>TRBV27|TRBJ2-2|17|TRBD2|.
CASSRTSGGFGTGELFF
TGTGCCAGCAGCCGGACTAGCGGGGGGTTCGGCACCGGGGAGCTGTTTTTT
>TRBV5-1|TRBJ1-1|16|TRBD1|.
CASSSPGGTGFTEAFF
TGCGCCAGCAGCTCCCCCGGGGGGACAGGGTTCACTGAAGCTTTCTTT
>TRBV9|TRBJ1-1|14|TRBD1|.
CASSAGQGMTEAFF
TGTGCCAGCAGCGCCGGACAGGGGATGACTGAAGCTTTCTTT
>TRBV5-6|TRBJ1-2|13|.|medium-sized
CASSSTGVHGYTF
TGTGCCAGCAGCTCAACAGGTGTTCATGGCTACACCTTC
>TRBV7-2|TRBJ2-1|15|.|.
CASSFSISPPIEQFF
TGTGCCAGCAGCTTTAGTATTTCGCCACCCATCGAGCAGTTCTTC
>TRBV29-1|TRBJ2-7|12|TRBD1|.
CSCLTGAREQYF
TGCAGCTGCTTAACAGGGGCCCGGGAGCAGTACTTC
>TRBV4-3|TRBJ2-3|13|.|.
CASSRQVADTQYF
TGCGCCAGCAGCCGGCAGGTGGCCGATACGCAGTATTTT
>TRBV18|TRBJ1-1|16|.|.
CASSPVLAGGNTEAFF
TGTGCCAGCTCACCAGTTCTTGCAGGAGGGAACACTGAAGCTTTCTTT
>TRBV7-8|TRBJ1-1|13|.|.
CASSTSSRTEAFF
TGTGCCAGCAGCACCTCGAGCCGGACTGAAGCTTTCTTT
>TRBV24-1|TRBJ2-7|13|.|.
CATSDPDRYEQYF
TGTGCCACCAGTGACCCAGACAGGTACGAGCAGTACTTC
>TRBV4-3|TRBJ2-7|15|.|.
CASSQERTASYEQYF
TGCGCCAGCAGCCAAGAAAGGACAGCCTCCTACGAGCAGTACTTC
>TRBV10-2|TRBJ1-4|20|TRBD1|.
CASSEVPETGGEETNEKLFF
TGCGCCAGCAGTGAAGTGCCCGAGACAGGGGGTGAGGAGACTAATGAAAAACTGTTTTTT
>TRBV7-8|TRBJ2-5|12|.|.
CASSLVAETQYF
TGTGCCAGCAGCTTAGTTGCGGAGACCCAGTACTTC
>TRBV11-3|TRBJ2-3|14|TRBD1|.
CASSQDRGTDTQYF
TGTGCCAGCAGCCAGGACAGGGGTACAGATACGCAGTATTTT
>TRBV2|TRBJ1-4|15|TRBD1|.
CASRERQGLNEKLFF
TGTGCCAGCAGAGAAAGACAGGGCCTTAATGAAAAACTGTTTTTT
>TRBV19|TRBJ1-1|13|.|.
CASREYVNTEAFF
TGTGCCAGCAGGGAATACGTGAACACTGAAGCTTTCTTT
>TRBV9|TRBJ1-1|14|.|.
CASSVTGESTEAFF
TGTGCCAGCAGCGTCACTGGGGAGTCCACTGAAGCTTTCTTT
>TRBV10-1|TRBJ2-7|14|.|.
CASSERTPLGEQYF
TGCGCCAGCAGTGAAAGGACTCCATTGGGCGAGCAGTACTTC
>TRBV19|TRBJ2-3|15|.|.
CASSIVGTSTDTQYF
TGTGCCAGTAGTATAGTTGGGACTAGCACAGATACGCAGTATTTT
>TRBV7-8|TRBJ2-7|15|TRBD1|.
CASSLVGQGSYEQYF
TGTGCCAGCAGCTTAGTGGGACAGGGCTCCTACGAGCAGTACTTC
>TRBV4-1|TRBJ2-7|14|TRBD1|.
CASSPGQDHYEQYF
TGCGCCAGCAGCCCGGGACAGGACCACTACGAGCAGTACTTC
>TRBV7-9|TRBJ1-1|11|.|.
CASSLEQVGFF
TGTGCCAGCAGCTTGGAACAGGTAGGCTTCTTT
>TRBV19|TRBJ2-5|14|TRBD1|.
CASSTGTAGETQYF
TGTGCCAGTAGTACCGGGACAGCCGGGGAGACCCAGTACTTC
>TRBV7-2|TRBJ2-2|16|TRBD2|.
CASSFSGGKNTGELFF
TGTGCCAGCAGCTTTAGCGGGGGAAAGAACACCGGGGAGCTGTTTTTT
>TRBV28|TRBJ1-3|12|.|.
CASSLYGNTIYF
TGTGCCAGCAGTTTGTATGGAAACACCATATATTTT
>TRBV29-1|TRBJ1-2|11|.|few
CSVEVAYGYTF
TGCAGCGTTGAGGTGGCCTATGGCTACACCTTC
>TRBV3-1/TRBV3-2|TRBJ1-5|15|TRBD1|.
CASSPKWTGRQPQHF
TGTGCCAGCAGCCCTAAATGGACAGGGCGTCAGCCCCAGCATTTT
>TRBV19|TRBJ2-2|15|.|.
CASKVGPIGTGELFF
TGTGCCAGCAAGGTCGGCCCGATCGGGACCGGGGAGCTGTTTTTT
>TRBV10-3|TRBJ2-7|12|.|.
CAISRDTNEQYF
TGTGCCATCAGTCGGGACACTAACGAGCAGTACTTC
>TRBV14|TRBJ2-7|13|.|few
CASSPGLPYEQYF
TGTGCCAGCAGCCCGGGACTTCCCTACGAGCAGTACTTC
>TRBV10-1|TRBJ2-5|13|.|.
CASSDGVGETQYF
TGCGCCAGCAGTGATGGCGTCGGGGAGACCCAGTACTTC
>TRBV19|TRBJ1-2|13|TRBD1|.
CASNMRGGRGYTF
TGTGCCAGTAACATGAGAGGGGGCCGTGGCTACACCTTC
>TRBV7-8|TRBJ1-5|13|.|.
CASSRTDNQPQHF
TGTGCCAGCAGCCGAACAGACAATCAGCCCCAGCATTTT
>TRBV3-1/TRBV3-2|TRBJ1-1|14|.|.
CASRHSGDLTEAFF
TGTGCCAGCAGACACTCGGGGGATCTCACTGAAGCTTTCTTT
>TRBV12-3/TRBV12-4|TRBJ1-3|13|.|.
CASAQDPGDTIYF
TGTGCCAGCGCCCAGGATCCGGGGGACACCATATATTTT
>TRBV19|TRBJ2-2|14|.|.
CASSIDRQAGELFF
TGTGCCAGTAGTATAGATCGTCAGGCAGGGGAGCTGTTTTTT
>TRBV7-9|TRBJ1-1|15|TRBD1|.
CASSLSGTVNTEAFF
TGTGCCAGCAGCCTCTCCGGGACAGTTAACACTGAAGCTTTCTTT
>TRBV6-5|TRBJ1-2|14|TRBD1|.
CASSHDRANYGYTF
TGTGCCAGCAGTCATGACAGGGCGAACTATGGCTACACCTTC